This T cell receptor beta chain stems from a study of blood T cell repertoires in COVID-19. The repertoire was sequenced with immunoSEQ multiplex PCR; TCRdb's copy has only in-frame clones and lacks some. The repertoire holds under 300,000 clones, with approximately 83% as singletons. The source material was peripheral blood. The TCR originated in a man aged 25-45 years who had recovered from COVID-19.

DNA of the CDR3: TGTGCCAGCAGCTTGAATGGCCCCTATGGCTACACCTTC. Encoded protein: CASSLNGPYGYTF. The chain carries TRBV5-6 and TRBJ1-2, with D uncertain. V lost 1 base to trimming and J lost 4 bases, with 8 bases between them. The germline CDR1 and CDR2 sequences are SGHDT and YYEEEE. CDR3 length: 13 residues.